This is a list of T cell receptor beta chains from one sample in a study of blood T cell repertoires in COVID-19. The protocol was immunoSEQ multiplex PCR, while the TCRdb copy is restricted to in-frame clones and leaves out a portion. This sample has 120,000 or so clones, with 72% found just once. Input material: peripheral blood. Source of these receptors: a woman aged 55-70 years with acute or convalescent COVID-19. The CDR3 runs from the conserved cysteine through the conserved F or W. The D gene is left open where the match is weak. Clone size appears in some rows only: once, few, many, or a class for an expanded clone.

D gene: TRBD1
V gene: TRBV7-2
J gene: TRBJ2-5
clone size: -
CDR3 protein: CASSGRDRPKETQYF
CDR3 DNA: TGTGCCAGCAGCGGACGGGACAGGCCTAAGGAGACCCAGTACTTC

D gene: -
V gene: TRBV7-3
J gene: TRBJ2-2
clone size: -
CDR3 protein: CASSLLRDGELFF
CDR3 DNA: TGTGCCAGCAGCTTACTTCGGGACGGGGAGCTGTTTTTT

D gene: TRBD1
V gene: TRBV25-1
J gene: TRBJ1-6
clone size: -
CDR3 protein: CASRDRGFRSPLHF
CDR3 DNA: TGTGCCAGCCGTGACAGGGGGTTCAGGTCACCCCTCCACTTT

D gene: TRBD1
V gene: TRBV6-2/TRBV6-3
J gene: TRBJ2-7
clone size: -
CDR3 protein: CASSYPRTGSYEQYF
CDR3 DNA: TGTGCCAGCAGTTACCCCAGGACAGGGAGTTACGAGCAGTACTTC

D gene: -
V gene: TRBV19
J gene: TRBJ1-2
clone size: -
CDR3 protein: CASKANNYGYTF
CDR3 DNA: TGTGCCAGTAAAGCCAATAACTATGGCTACACCTTC

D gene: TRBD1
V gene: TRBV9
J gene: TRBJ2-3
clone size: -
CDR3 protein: CASSVSGQGTQVGRTDTQYF
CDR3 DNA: TGTGCCAGCAGCGTATCTGGACAGGGAACCCAGGTGGGGCGCACAGATACGCAGTATTTT

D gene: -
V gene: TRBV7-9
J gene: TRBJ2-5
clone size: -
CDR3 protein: CASSLTSGQETQYF
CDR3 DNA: TGTGCCAGCAGCTTAACCAGCGGGCAAGAGACCCAGTACTTC

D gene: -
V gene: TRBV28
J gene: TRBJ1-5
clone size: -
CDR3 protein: CASSSGYGNQPQHF
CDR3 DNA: TGTGCCAGCAGTTCGGGGTATGGCAATCAGCCCCAGCATTTT

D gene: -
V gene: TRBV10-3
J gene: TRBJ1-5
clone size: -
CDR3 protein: CAIRTASNQPQHF
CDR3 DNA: TGTGCCATCAGGACAGCTAGCAATCAGCCCCAGCATTTT

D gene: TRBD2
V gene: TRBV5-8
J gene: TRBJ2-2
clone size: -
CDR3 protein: CASSLGEGSLPNTGELFF
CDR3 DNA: TGTGCCAGCAGCTTGGGGGAGGGCTCCCTCCCGAACACCGGGGAGCTGTTTTTT

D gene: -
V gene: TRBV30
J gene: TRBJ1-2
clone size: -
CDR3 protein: CACRAGANIDYGYTF
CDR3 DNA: TGTGCCTGCAGGGCGGGGGCGAATATCGACTATGGCTACACCTTC

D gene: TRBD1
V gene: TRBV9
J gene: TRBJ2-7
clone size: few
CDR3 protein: CASRSRGQGDYEQYF
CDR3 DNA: TGTGCCAGCAGGTCGAGAGGACAGGGGGACTACGAGCAGTACTTC

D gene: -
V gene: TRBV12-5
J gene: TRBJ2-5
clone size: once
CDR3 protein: CASGLGLNQETQYF
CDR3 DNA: TGTGCTAGTGGTTTAGGACTCAACCAAGAGACCCAGTACTTC

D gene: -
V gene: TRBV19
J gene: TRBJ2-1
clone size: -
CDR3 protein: CASSIGNGRNEQFF
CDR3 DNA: TGTGCCAGTAGTATCGGGAACGGGCGCAATGAGCAGTTCTTC

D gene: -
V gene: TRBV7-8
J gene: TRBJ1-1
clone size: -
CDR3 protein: CASSLGGGASVTEAFF
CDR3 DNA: TGTGCCAGCAGCTTAGGTGGCGGTGCATCCGTTACTGAAGCTTTCTTT

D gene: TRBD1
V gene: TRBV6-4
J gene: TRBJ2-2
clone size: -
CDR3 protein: CASRAARGRAGELFF
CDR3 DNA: TGTGCCAGCCGTGCTGCCAGGGGGCGCGCCGGGGAGCTGTTTTTT

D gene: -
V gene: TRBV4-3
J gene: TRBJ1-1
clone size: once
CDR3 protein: CASSQDPGGSTEAFF
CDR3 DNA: TGCGCCAGCAGCCAAGACCCGGGCGGGAGCACTGAAGCTTTCTTT

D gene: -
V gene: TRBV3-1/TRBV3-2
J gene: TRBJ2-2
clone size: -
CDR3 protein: CASSQVLVPSGELFF
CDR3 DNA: TGTGCCAGCAGCCAAGTTCTAGTCCCATCCGGGGAGCTGTTTTTT

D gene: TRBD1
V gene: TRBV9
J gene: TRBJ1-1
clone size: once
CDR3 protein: CASSVGDRGRNHQTEAFF
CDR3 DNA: TGTGCCAGCAGCGTAGGAGACAGGGGGCGAAATCACCAAACTGAAGCTTTCTTT

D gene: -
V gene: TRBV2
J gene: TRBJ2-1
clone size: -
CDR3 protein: CASSDRVAYNEQFF
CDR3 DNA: TGTGCCAGCAGTGACAGGGTAGCCTACAATGAGCAGTTCTTC

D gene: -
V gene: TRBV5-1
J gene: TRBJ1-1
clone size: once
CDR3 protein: CASSPRGQTNTEAFF
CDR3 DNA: TGCGCCAGCAGCCCAAGGGGACAAACGAACACTGAAGCTTTCTTT

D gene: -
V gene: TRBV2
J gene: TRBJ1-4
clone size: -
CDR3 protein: CASSERRGTTNEKLFF
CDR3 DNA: TGTGCCAGCAGTGAAAGGAGAGGGACAACTAATGAAAAACTGTTTTTT

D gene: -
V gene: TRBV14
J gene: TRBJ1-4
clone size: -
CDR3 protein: CASSQEGGPNEKLFF
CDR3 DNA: TGTGCCAGCAGCCAAGAAGGAGGGCCTAATGAAAAACTGTTTTTT

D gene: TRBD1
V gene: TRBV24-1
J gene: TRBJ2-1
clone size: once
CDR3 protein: CATSEGQSYNEQFF
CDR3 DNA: TGTGCCACCAGTGAGGGACAGTCCTACAATGAGCAGTTCTTC

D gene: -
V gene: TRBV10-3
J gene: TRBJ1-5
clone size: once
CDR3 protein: CAISTDSDQPQHF
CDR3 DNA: TGTGCCATCAGTACCGACAGTGATCAGCCCCAGCATTTT

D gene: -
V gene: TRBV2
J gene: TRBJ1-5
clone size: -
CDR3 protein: CASSTRQASIQPQHF
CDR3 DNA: TGTGCCAGCAGTACCCGACAGGCCTCTATTCAGCCCCAGCATTTT

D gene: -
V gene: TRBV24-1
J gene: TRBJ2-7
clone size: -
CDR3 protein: CATSDPKQGNYEQYF
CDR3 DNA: TGTGCCACCAGTGATCCAAAACAGGGAAACTACGAGCAGTACTTC

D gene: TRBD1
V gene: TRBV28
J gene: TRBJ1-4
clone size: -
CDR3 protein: CASSPPGQRSTNEKLFF
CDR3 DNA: TGTGCCAGCAGTCCCCCGGGACAGAGATCAACTAATGAAAAACTGTTTTTT

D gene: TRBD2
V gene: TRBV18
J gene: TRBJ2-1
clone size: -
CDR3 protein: CASSLIGGAHNEQFF
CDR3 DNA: TGTGCCAGCTCACTCATCGGGGGGGCGCACAATGAGCAGTTCTTC

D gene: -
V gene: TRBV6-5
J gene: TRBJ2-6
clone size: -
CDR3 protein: CASTIRGSGANVLTF
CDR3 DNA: TGTGCCAGCACTATTAGGGGCTCTGGGGCCAACGTCCTGACTTTC

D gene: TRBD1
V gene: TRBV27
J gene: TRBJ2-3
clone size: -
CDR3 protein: CASSPLGQGVADTQYF
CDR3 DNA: TGTGCCAGCAGTCCCTTAGGACAGGGAGTCGCAGATACGCAGTATTTT

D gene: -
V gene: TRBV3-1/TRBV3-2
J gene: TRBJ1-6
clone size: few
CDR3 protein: CASSQEAPGSNSPLHF
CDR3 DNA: TGTGCCAGCAGCCAAGAGGCGCCGGGATCTAATTCACCCCTCCACTTT

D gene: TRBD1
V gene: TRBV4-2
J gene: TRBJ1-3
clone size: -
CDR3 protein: CASSQEVVGQGGNTIYF
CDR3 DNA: TGTGCCAGCAGCCAAGAGGTTGTGGGACAGGGTGGAAACACCATATATTTT

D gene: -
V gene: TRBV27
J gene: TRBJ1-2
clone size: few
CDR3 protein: CASKPTGNGYGYTF
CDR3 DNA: TGTGCCAGCAAGCCCACAGGAAATGGCTATGGCTACACCTTC

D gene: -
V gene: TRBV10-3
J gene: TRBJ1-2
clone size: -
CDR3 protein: CAISEKGRENGYTF
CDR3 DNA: TGTGCCATCAGTGAGAAGGGGAGGGAGAATGGCTACACCTTC

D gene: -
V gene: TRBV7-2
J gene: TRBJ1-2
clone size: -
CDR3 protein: CASSPQALIFQGGYTF
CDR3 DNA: TGTGCCAGCAGCCCACAGGCTTTAATCTTTCAGGGTGGCTACACCTTC

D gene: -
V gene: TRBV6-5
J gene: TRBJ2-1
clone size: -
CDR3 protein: CASSWGGSRDNEQFF
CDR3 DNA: TGTGCCAGCAGTTGGGGTGGTTCGAGGGACAATGAGCAGTTCTTC

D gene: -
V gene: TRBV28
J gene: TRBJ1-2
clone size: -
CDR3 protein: CASGQSPYTF
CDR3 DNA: TGTGCCAGTGGACAGTCTCCCTACACCTTC

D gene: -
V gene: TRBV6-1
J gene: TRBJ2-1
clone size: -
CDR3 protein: CASSDFSAGAYEQFF
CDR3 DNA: TGTGCCAGCAGTGATTTCTCCGCAGGGGCCTATGAGCAGTTCTTC

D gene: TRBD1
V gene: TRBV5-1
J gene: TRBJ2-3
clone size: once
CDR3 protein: CASSFGDRGTDTQYF
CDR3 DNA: TGCGCCAGCAGCTTTGGAGACAGGGGGACAGATACGCAGTATTTT

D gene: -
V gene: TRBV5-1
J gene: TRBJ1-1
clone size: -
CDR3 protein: CASSLSGSEAFF
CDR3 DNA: TGCGCCAGCAGCTTGTCGGGGAGTGAAGCTTTCTTT

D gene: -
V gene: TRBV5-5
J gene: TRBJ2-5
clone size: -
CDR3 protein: CASSPGDLVKETQYF
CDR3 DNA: TGTGCCAGCAGCCCGGGGGACCTGGTAAAAGAGACCCAGTACTTC

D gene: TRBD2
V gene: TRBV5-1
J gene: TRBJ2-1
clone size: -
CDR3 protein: CASSLTAGGHEQFF
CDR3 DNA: TGCGCCAGCAGCTTGACAGCGGGGGGCCATGAGCAGTTCTTC

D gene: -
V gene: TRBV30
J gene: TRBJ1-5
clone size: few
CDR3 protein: CAWSVRGKTVPPQHF
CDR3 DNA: TGTGCCTGGAGTGTACGCGGGAAGACTGTCCCGCCCCAGCATTTT

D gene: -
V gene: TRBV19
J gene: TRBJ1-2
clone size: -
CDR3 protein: CASSGTSFEGRDGYTF
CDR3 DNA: TGTGCCAGTAGTGGTACCTCATTCGAGGGGAGGGATGGCTACACCTTC

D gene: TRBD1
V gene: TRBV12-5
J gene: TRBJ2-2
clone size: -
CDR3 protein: CASGQGGSGTGELFF
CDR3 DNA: TGTGCTAGTGGTCAAGGGGGCTCCGGCACCGGGGAGCTGTTTTTT

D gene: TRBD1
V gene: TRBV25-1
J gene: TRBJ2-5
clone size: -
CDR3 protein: CASSEPGQAETQYF
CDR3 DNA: TGTGCCAGCAGTGAACCCGGACAGGCGGAGACCCAGTACTTC

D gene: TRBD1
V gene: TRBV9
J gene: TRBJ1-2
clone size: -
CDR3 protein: CASSATGGNGYTF
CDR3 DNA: TGTGCCAGCAGCGCGACAGGGGGCAATGGCTACACCTTC

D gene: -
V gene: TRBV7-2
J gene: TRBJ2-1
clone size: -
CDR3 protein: CASSLGHPKQFF
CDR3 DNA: TGTGCCAGCAGCTTGGGACACCCCAAGCAGTTCTTC

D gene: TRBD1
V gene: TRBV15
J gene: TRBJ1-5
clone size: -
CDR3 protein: CATSREIKVFGLQGQIQPQHF
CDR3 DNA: TGTGCCACCAGCAGAGAGATCAAGGTTTTTGGGTTACAGGGGCAGATTCAGCCCCAGCATTTT

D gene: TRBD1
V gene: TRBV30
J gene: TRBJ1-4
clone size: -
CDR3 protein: CAWSVRTGRGEKLFF
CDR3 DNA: TGTGCCTGGAGTGTGAGGACAGGGCGGGGTGAAAAACTGTTTTTT

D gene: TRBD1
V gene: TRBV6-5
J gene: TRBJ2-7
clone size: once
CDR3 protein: CASSYGTGGNEQYF
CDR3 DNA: TGTGCCAGCAGTTACGGGACAGGGGGCAATGAGCAGTACTTC

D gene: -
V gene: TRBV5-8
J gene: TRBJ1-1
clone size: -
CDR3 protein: CASSSGWASTEAFF
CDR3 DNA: TGTGCCAGCAGCTCAGGGTGGGCGAGCACTGAAGCTTTCTTT

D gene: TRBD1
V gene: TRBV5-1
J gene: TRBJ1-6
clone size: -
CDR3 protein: CASSFSGTGTSPLHF
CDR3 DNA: TGCGCCAGCAGCTTTTCCGGGACAGGGACTTCACCCCTCCACTTT

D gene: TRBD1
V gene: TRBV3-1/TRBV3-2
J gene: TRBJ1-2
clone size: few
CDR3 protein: CASSQRQGNYGYTF
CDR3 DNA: TGTGCCAGCAGCCAACGACAGGGGAACTATGGCTACACCTTC

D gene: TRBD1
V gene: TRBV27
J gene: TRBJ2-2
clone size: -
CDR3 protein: CASALDRVTGELFF
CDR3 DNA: TGTGCCAGCGCCTTAGACAGGGTAACCGGGGAGCTGTTTTTT

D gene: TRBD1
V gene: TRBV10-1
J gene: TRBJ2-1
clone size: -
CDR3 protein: CASSDPGQGTYNEQFF
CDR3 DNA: TGCGCCAGCAGTGACCCGGGACAGGGCACCTACAATGAGCAGTTCTTC

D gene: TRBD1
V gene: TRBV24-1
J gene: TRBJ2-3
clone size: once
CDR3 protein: CATSESNPGQGASRNTQYF
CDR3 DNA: TGTGCCACCAGTGAGTCCAACCCGGGACAGGGGGCATCCAGGAATACGCAGTATTTT

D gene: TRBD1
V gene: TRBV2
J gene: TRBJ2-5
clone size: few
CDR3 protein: CASSDNRGYVETQYF
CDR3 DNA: TGTGCCAGCAGTGATAACAGGGGTTACGTGGAGACCCAGTACTTC

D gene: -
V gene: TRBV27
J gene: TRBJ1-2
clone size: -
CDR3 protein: CASSLSTVQKGYTF
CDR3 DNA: TGTGCCAGCAGTTTATCGACAGTTCAAAAAGGCTACACCTTC